The 8 T cell receptor beta chains given below trace back to one sample, sequenced in a study of T cell responses to AZD1222 COVID-19 vaccine. TCRdb's copy holds only in-frame clones and misses some; the assay was immunoSEQ multiplex PCR. The sample includes some 120,000 clones, about 88% seen only once; the top ten take 4.4%. This material consisted of peripheral blood, taken on day 0 of AZD1222 vaccination. Receptors were obtained from an adult in good health.

A single count supports this clone. The chain carries TRBV10-3 and TRBJ2-3; TRBD2 agrees at 14 bases. From germline, CDR1 is ENHRY and CDR2 SYGVKD. After removal of 4 bases from V and 4 bases from J, the junction contained 4 bases not matched to a gene. The CDR3 is made up of 16 amino acids. The CDR3 loop is CAISGGTSGGPDTQYF. CDR3 nucleotides: TGTGCCATCAGTGGGGGGACTAGCGGGGGCCCAGATACGCAGTATTTT.

V usage is TRBV27 and J usage is TRBJ2-7; TRBD2 matches at 9 bases. The CDR3 spans 15 residues. The germline V gene encodes CDR1 MNHEY and CDR2 SMNVEV (reference sequence). With 10 bases clipped from V and 3 bases from J, the junction kept 13 bases outside the gene matches. DNA of the CDR3: TGTGCCACCCGGGGAGGGGGGACTAGCTTCTACGAGCAGTACTTC. Its protein is CATRGGGTSFYEQYF.

CDR3 in DNA: TGTGCCAGCAGTTACAGTCTTGGAAACACCATATATTTT. This codes for CASSYSLGNTIYF. J is TRBJ1-3 and V is TRBV6-5; D is ambiguous. V lost 2 bases and J lost 3, with 5 bases in between. Germline lookup yields CDR1 MNHEY and CDR2 SVGAGI. The CDR3 runs 13 residues.

This clone showed up just once. This rearrangement joins TRBV28 to TRBJ1-1, with D possibly being TRBD1 (5 bases). CDR1 and CDR2 (germline): MDHEN, SYDVKM. V shed 2 bases and J shed 7 bases, with 17 bases lying between them. The CDR3 is 15 amino acids. The CDR3 DNA is TGTGCCAGCAGTTTAGCAGGACCGGGGCGAGGTGAAGCTTTCTTT. As protein: CASSLAGPGRGEAFF.

CDR3 in DNA: TGTGCCAGCAGCTTCGGCGGGGGGGCCACCGGGGAGCTGTTTTTT. This encodes CASSFGGGATGELFF. The rearrangement uses TRBV9 and TRBJ2-2; 9 positions agree with TRBD2. Germline V gives CDR1 SGDLS, CDR2 YYNGEE. V shed 4 bases and J 4 bases; nucleotides not matched to a gene: 5. This CDR3 has 15 residues.

The CDR3 here is CATMRTPARYTF. In nucleotides, the CDR3 is TGTGCCACCATGCGGACCCCAGCCAGATACACCTTC. The genes are TRBV12-3 or TRBV12-4 and TRBJ1-2, with D uncertain. Between the trimmed V and J ends, which lost 10 bases and 11 bases, there was a span of 20 bases. The length of the CDR3 is 12 residues.

This sequence joins TRBV7-2 and TRBJ2-3; 7 bases fit TRBD2. The CDR3 length is 15 residues. The germline V gene has CDR1 SGHTA and CDR2 FQGNSA. Germline trimming cut 3 bases from V and 0 bases from J; bases unmatched to any gene: 3. CDR3 in amino acids: CASSFSGYSTDTQYF. The CDR3, as DNA: TGTGCCAGCAGCTTTAGCGGGTATAGCACAGATACGCAGTATTTT.

This chain uses TRBV30 with TRBJ1-2, with D uncertain. Germline V gene data show CDR1 as GTSNPN and CDR2 as SVGIG (reference sequence). This CDR3 spans 14 amino acids. V lost 1 base to trimming and J lost 0 bases, with 9 bases between them. In DNA, the CDR3 is TGTGCCTGGAGTGGGGCACAATCTAACTATGGCTACACCTTC. Amino acid sequence: CAWSGAQSNYGYTF.